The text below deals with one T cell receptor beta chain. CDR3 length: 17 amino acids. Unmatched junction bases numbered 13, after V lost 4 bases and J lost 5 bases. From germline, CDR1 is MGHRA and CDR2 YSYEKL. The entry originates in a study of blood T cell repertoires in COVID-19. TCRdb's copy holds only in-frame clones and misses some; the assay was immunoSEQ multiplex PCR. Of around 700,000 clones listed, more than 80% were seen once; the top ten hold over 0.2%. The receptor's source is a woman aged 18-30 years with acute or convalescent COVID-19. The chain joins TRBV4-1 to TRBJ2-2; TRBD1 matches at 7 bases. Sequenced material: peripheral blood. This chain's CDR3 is CASSLGTVKRSTGELFF. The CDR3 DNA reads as TGCGCCAGCAGCCTCGGGACAGTCAAAAGGTCAACCGGGGAGCTGTTTTTT.